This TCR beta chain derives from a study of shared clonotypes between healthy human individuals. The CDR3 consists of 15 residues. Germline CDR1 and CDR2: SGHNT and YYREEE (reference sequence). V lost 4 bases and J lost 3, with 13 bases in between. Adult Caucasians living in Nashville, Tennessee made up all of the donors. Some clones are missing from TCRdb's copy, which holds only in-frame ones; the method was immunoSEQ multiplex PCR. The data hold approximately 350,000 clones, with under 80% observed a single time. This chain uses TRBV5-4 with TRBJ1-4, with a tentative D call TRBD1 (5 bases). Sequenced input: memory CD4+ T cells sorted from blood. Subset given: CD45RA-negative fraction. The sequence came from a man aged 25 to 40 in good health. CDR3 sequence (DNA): TGTGCCAGCAGCCGGTTTCAGGGTGCTAATGAAAAACTGTTTTTT. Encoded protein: CASSRFQGANEKLFF.